This TCR beta chain was found in a study of T cell responses to AZD1222 COVID-19 vaccine. Study conclusions and caveats: Vaccination with two AZD1222 doses was followed by a rise in Spike-specific TCR breadth and depth.

To note about this clone: Its antigen is still unknown.

This CDR3 region has 15 residues. The V segment lost 0 bases and the J segment 7 bases; nucleotides outside the gene matches: 3. CDR1 SGHRS and CDR2 YFSETQ come from the germline V gene. Method: immunoSEQ multiplex PCR; TCRdb's copy keeps in-frame clones and lacks some. The table lists fewer than 90,000 clones, roughly 84% of them singletons, with about 6% in the top ten. Specimen: peripheral blood, collected 28 days after the second AZD1222 dose. The chain links TRBV5-1 to TRBJ2-1, with 11 bases fitting TRBD2. This receptor was identified in an adult who received the AZD1222 COVID-19 vaccine. CDR3 coding DNA: TGCGCCAGCAGCTTGGTAGCGGGGGGGCGGAATGAGCAGTTCTTC. Its translation is CASSLVAGGRNEQFF. Combining the CDR3 with reference TRBV5-1 and TRBJ2-1 gives the whole variable domain KAGVTQTPRYLIKTRGQQVTLSCSPISGHRSVSWYQQTPGQGLQFLFEYFSETQRNKGNFPGRFSGRQFSNSRSEMNVSTLELGDSALYLCASSLVAGGRNEQFFGPGTRLTVL.